This TCR beta chain was captured by sequencing in a study of early T cells in non-severe SARS-CoV-2 infection. On the study more broadly: The sequenced material was bulk RNA from unsorted whole blood, and its chains were unpaired.

Individual cDNA molecules received unique molecular identifiers. Each CDR3 protein is one row after TCRdb ran MiXCR on the 5' RACE reads. The sample consists of around 84,000 distinct CDR3 sequences, approximately 15% of them appearing once. For this clonotype: The antigen is undetermined.

Study-wide points: Missing private and CD4 specificities, VDJdb matching favored anti-spike CD8 responses.

This clonotype originated in an adult who was a healthcare worker with PCR-confirmed SARS-CoV-2 infection or an uninfected control (not recorded which). The sample comprised whole blood.

CDR3 sequence (DNA): TGCAGCGTCGCCGGGACCGGGAGGAAAGAGACCCAGTACTTC. It is translated as CSVAGTGRKETQYF. V is TRBV29-1 and J is TRBJ2-5; the match to TRBD2 covers 7 bases. The CDR3 covers 14 residues. With 6 bases clipped from V and 3 bases from J, the junction kept 10 bases outside the gene matches. Germline V CDR1 and CDR2: SQVTM, ANQGSEA.